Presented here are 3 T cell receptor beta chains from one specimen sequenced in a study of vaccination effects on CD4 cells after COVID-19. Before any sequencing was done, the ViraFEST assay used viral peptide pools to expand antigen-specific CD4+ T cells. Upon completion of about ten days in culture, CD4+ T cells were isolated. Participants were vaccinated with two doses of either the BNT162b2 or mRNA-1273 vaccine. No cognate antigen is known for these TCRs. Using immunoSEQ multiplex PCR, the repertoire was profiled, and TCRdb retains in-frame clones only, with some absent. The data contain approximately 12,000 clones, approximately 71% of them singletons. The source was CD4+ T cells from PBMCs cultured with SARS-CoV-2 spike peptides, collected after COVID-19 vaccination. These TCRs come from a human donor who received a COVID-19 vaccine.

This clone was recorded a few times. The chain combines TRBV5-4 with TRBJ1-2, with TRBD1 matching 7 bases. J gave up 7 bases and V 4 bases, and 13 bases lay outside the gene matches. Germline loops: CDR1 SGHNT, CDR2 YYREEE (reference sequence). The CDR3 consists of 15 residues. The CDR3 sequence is CASSPETGSIGGYTF. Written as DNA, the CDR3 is TGTGCCAGCAGCCCTGAGACAGGGTCCATCGGTGGCTACACCTTC.

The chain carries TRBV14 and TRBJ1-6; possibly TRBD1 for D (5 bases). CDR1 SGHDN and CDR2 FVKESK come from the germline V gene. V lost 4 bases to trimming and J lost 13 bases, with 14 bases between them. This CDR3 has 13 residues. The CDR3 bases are TGTGCCAGCAGCCCTTTTCAGGGCTCCCCCCTCCACTTT. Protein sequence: CASSPFQGSPLHF.

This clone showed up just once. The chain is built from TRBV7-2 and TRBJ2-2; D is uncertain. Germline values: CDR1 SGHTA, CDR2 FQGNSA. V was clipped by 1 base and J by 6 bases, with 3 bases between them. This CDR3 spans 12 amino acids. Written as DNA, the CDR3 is TGTGCCAGCAGCTTAGTGTCCGGGGAGCTGTTTTTT. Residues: CASSLVSGELFF.